What follows are 18 T cell receptor beta chains derived from one specimen sequenced in a study of T cell clonotyping in hematopoietic cell transplantation. Some clones are missing from TCRdb's copy, which holds only in-frame ones; the method was immunoSEQ multiplex PCR. The profile shows about 36,000 clones, 95% of them singletons. Regarding time point: recipient sample about 28 days before transplant, after cytoreduction. The specimen was peripheral blood mononuclear cells, collected before stem cell transplant. The receptor set was obtained from a middle-aged man with chronic myeloid leukemia. Some clones in this sample may be carry-over from other donors' samples.

The V gene is TRBV6-4, the J gene TRBJ2-7, with 11 bases aligning to TRBD1. Germline V lookup: CDR1 MRHNA, CDR2 SNTAGT. J was trimmed by 3 bases and V by 2 bases; bases with no gene match: 6. This CDR3 contains 16 residues. This chain's CDR3 is CASSDHRTGGCYEQYF. The CDR3 DNA reads as TGTGCCAGCAGTGACCACCGGACAGGGGGCTGCTACGAGCAGTACTTC.

V and J are TRBV28 and TRBJ2-7; tentative D call: TRBD2 (6 bases). Deletions cut 6 bases from V and 3 bases from J, with 15 bases between. Germline V gene data show CDR1 as MDHEN and CDR2 as SYDVKM. The length of the CDR3 is 14 residues. This CDR3 is CASSPGGWDYEQYF. DNA for the CDR3: TGTGCCAGCAGCCCCGGAGGGTGGGACTACGAGCAGTACTTC.

This sequence joins TRBV7-9 and TRBJ1-6; tentative D call: TRBD1 (5 bases). From germline, CDR1 is SEHNR and CDR2 FQNEAQ (reference sequence). This CDR3 is 16 amino acids long. V was cut by 7 bases and J by 6 bases, with 19 bases left in between. CDR3 sequence: CASNTKGGGGNSPLHF. Written as DNA, the CDR3 is TGTGCCAGCAATACAAAGGGCGGGGGTGGTAATTCACCCCTCCACTTT.

V is TRBV6-5 and J is TRBJ2-1, with 10 bases matching TRBD1. J gave up 8 bases and V 4 bases, and 11 bases lay outside the gene matches. The CDR3 extends over 16 amino acids. Germline CDR1 and CDR2: MNHEY and SVGAGI. DNA of the CDR3: TGTGCCAGCAGTTCCACGGGGACAGGGGTTTTACATGAGCAGTTCTTC. This gives the protein CASSSTGTGVLHEQFF.

The chain carries TRBV4-3 and TRBJ1-6; no definite D call. Germline values: CDR1 LGHNA, CDR2 YSLEER. The CDR3 totals 15 residues. Trimming removed 1 base from V and 7 bases from J, with 11 bases in between. CDR3 nucleotides: TGCGCCAGCAGCCAAGGACCGCTACCCAATTCACCCCTCCACTTT. Protein sequence: CASSQGPLPNSPLHF.

The chain links TRBV25-1 to TRBJ1-2, with D possibly being TRBD1 (6 bases). The germline CDR1 and CDR2 sequences are MGHDK and SYGVNS. V dropped 2 bases and J dropped 8 bases, with 21 bases sitting between them. This CDR3 has 16 residues. In nucleotides, the CDR3 is TGTGCCAGCAGTGAAGGGTTGCGGGGGGCCCCCGGGGGCTACACCTTC. Amino acid sequence: CASSEGLRGAPGGYTF.

The chain has TRBV2 and TRBJ1-2; D is undetermined. The CDR3 is 11 amino acids. Per germline, CDR1 SNHLY and CDR2 FYNNEI. Trimming stripped 3 bases from V and 11 bases from J, with 10 bases between. DNA for the CDR3: TGTGCCAGCAGTGAGTACAGTTTATACACCTTC. This sequence encodes CASSEYSLYTF.

V gene TRBV14 combines with J gene TRBJ1-4; no definite D call. CDR3 length: 12 amino acids. Germline V gives CDR1 SGHDN, CDR2 FVKESK. Deletions cut 2 bases from V and 4 bases from J, with 2 bases between. The CDR3 loop reads CASSQINEKLFF. The CDR3 nucleotides read TGTGCCAGCAGCCAAATTAATGAAAAACTGTTTTTT.

This rearrangement joins TRBV19 to TRBJ1-4; perhaps TRBD1 as D (5 bases). The germline V gene encodes CDR1 LNHDA and CDR2 SQIVND (reference sequence). The ends were cut back, 3 bases at V and 1 base at J, with 9 bases in the middle. The CDR3 totals 15 residues. The CDR3 sequence is CASSIDSETNEKLFF. CDR3 DNA: TGTGCCAGTAGTATCGACAGCGAAACTAATGAAAAACTGTTTTTT.

The V and J genes are TRBV28 and TRBJ2-5; 7 bases align to TRBD2. Germline loops: CDR1 MDHEN, CDR2 SYDVKM. The trim removed 6 bases at V and 1 base at J, leaving 5 bases unmatched. The CDR3 contains 14 residues. Here the CDR3 reads CASRHGTTQETQYF. In nucleotides, the CDR3 is TGTGCCAGCAGGCACGGGACTACCCAAGAGACCCAGTACTTC.

The chain has TRBV29-1 and TRBJ2-2; TRBD1 agrees at 7 bases. The CDR3 contains 14 residues. Germline CDR1 reads SQVTM; CDR2 reads ANQGSEA. V shed 5 bases, J shed 6 bases, and the junction held 9 bases outside the gene matches. The CDR3 DNA reads as TGCAGCGTTCAAGGGGGCGGCATAGCCGGGGAGCTGTTTTTT. Translation gives CSVQGGGIAGELFF.

The chain employs TRBV16 and TRBJ1-2, with 7 positions matching TRBD1. The CDR3 length is 13 residues. Germline-derived CDR1 and CDR2 are KGHSY and FQNENV. V gave up 5 bases and J gave up 5 bases; unmatched junction bases: 5. In DNA, the CDR3 is TGTGCCAGCAGCAATTGGGACAGTTATGGCTACACCTTC. Translation gives CASSNWDSYGYTF. The full variable domain, its missing parts supplied by reference TRBV16 and TRBJ1-2, is GEEVAQTPKHLVRGEGQKAKLYCAPIKGHSYVFWYQQVLKNEFKFLISFQNENVFDETGMPKERFSAKCLPNSPCSLEIQATKLEDSAVYFCASSNWDSYGYTFGSGTRLTVV.

This clone was recorded only once. V gene TRBV5-1 combines with J gene TRBJ2-7, with TRBD1 matching over 7 bases. Germline V lookup: CDR1 SGHRS, CDR2 YFSETQ. V dropped 0 bases and J dropped 1; count of bases not matched to a gene: 4. The CDR3 has 15 amino acids. CDR3 sequence (DNA): TGCGCCAGCAGCTTGGGAGGGGGCTATTCCTACGAGCAGTACTTC. Encoded protein: CASSLGGGYSYEQYF.

J is TRBJ1-5 and V is TRBV2, with D possibly TRBD1 on 5 matching bases. The V end was cut by 4 bases, the J end by 8 bases, with 12 bases between. The CDR3 is 13 amino acids. Germline V gene sequence: CDR1 SNHLY, CDR2 FYNNEI. CDR3 region: CASSGQFGEPQHF. CDR3 sequence (DNA): TGTGCCAGCAGTGGACAGTTCGGGGAGCCCCAGCATTTT. Based on the CDR3 plus reference TRBV2 and TRBJ1-5, the full variable domain is EPEVTQTPSHQVTQMGQEVILRCVPISNHLYFYWYRQILGQKVEFLVSFYNNEISEKSEIFDDQFSVERPDGSNFTLKIRSTKLEDSAMYFCASSGQFGEPQHFGDGTRLSIL.

The rearrangement uses TRBV4-3 and TRBJ2-7, with 9 bases that match TRBD1. The CDR3 length is 15 residues. Germline V CDR1 and CDR2: LGHNA, YSLEER. Losses at the gene ends were 4 bases for V and 3 bases for J; bases not matched to a gene: 7. CDR3 coding DNA: TGCGCCAGCAGCCCCCGGGGGACAGGGAACTACGAGCAGTACTTC. Its protein product is CASSPRGTGNYEQYF.

The chain employs TRBV19 and TRBJ1-1, with D possibly TRBD1 on 6 matching bases. The CDR3 contains 19 residues. From germline, CDR1 is LNHDA and CDR2 SQIVND (reference sequence). V was trimmed by 6 bases and J by 4 bases, leaving 30 bases between them. The CDR3 is CASSIRPRGNDPKGTEAFF. The CDR3 DNA follows: TGTGCCAGTAGCATCCGCCCGAGGGGGAACGACCCAAAGGGCACTGAAGCTTTCTTT.

The chain links TRBV6-4 to TRBJ2-3; 13 bases align to TRBD2. Per the germline V gene, CDR1 is MRHNA and CDR2 is SNTAGT. This CDR3 contains 17 residues. The J segment lost 1 base and the V segment lost 6 bases, leaving 7 bases of the junction unmatched. The CDR3 DNA reads as TGTGCCAGCAGCCGACTAGCGGGGGGCGGTGGCACAGATACGCAGTATTTT. It encodes CASSRLAGGGGTDTQYF.

This clone is deemed medium-sized. The V gene is TRBV27, the J gene TRBJ1-6, with D unclear. Deletions cut 8 bases from V and 7 bases from J, with 12 bases between. Germline lookup yields CDR1 MNHEY and CDR2 SMNVEV (reference sequence). The CDR3 has 13 amino acids. The CDR3 nucleotides are TGTGCCAGCCGCTGGGCCTCCAATTCACCCCTCCACTTT. This codes for CASRWASNSPLHF.